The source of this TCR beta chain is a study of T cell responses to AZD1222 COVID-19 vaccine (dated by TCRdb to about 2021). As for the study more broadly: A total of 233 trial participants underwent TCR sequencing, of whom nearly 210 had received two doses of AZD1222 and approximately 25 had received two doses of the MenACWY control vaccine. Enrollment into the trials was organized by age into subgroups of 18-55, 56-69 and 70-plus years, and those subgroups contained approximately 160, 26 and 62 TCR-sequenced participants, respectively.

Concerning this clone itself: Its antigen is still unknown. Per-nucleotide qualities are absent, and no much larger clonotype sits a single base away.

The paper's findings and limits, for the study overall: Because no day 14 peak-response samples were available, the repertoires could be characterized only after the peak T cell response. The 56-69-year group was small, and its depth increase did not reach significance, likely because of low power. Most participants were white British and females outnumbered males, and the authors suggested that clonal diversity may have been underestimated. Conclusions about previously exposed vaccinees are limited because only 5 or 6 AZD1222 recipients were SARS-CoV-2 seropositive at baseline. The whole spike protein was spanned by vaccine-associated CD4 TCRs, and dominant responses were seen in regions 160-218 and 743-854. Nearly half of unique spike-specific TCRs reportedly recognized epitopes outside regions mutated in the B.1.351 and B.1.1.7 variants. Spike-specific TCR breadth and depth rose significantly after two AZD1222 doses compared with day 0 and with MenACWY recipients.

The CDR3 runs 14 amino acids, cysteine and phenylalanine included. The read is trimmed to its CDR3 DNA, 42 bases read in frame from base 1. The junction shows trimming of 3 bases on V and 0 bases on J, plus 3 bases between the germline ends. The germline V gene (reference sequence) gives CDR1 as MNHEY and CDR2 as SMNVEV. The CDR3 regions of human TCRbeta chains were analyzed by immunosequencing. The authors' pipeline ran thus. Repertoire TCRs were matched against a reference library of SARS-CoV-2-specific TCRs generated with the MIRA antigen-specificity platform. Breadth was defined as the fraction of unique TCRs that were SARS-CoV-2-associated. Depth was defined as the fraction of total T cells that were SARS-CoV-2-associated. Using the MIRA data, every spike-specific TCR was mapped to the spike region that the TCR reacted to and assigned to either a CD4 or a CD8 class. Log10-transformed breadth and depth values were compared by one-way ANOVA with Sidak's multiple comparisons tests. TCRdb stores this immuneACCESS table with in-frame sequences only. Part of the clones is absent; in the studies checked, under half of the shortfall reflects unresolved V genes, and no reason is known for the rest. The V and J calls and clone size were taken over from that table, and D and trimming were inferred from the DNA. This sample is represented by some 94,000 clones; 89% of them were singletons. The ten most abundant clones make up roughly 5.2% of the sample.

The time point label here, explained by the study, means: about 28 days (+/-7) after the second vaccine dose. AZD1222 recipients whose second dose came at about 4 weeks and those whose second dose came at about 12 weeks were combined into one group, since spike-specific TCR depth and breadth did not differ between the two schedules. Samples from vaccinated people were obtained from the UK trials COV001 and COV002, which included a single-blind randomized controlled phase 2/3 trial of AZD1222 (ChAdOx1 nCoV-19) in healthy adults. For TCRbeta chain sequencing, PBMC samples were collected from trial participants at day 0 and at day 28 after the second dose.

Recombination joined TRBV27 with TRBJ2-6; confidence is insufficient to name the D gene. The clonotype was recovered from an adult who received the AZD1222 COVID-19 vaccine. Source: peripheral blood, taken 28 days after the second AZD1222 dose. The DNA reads TGTGCCAGCAGTTTGGCCTCTGGGGCCAACGTCCTGACTTTC. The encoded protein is CASSLASGANVLTF. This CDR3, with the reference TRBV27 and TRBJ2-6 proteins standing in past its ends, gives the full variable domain EAQVTQNPRYLITVTGKKLTVTCSQNMNHEYMSWYRQDPGLGLRQIYYSMNVEVTDKGDVPEGYKVSRKEKRNFPLILESPSPNQTSLYFCASSLASGANVLTFGAGSRLTVL.